The sequence of this TCR beta chain was determined in a study of graft-versus-host responses after intestinal transplantation. Overall study: Induction using anti-thymocyte globulin, followed by tacrolimus and steroids for roughly 3 years, was given to all recipients.

This CDR3 is built from 14 residues. Trimming at V came to 8 bases and at J to 6 bases, leaving 6 bases not matched to a gene. CDR1 is MRHNA and CDR2 is SNTAGT in the germline V gene. Lamina propria and intraepithelial lymphocytes were released by processing graft tissue. Details on this clone: Its target is not known.

The study's findings and limits: With peak circulating GvH clone levels came an association with early post-transplant HvG declines. Graft-donor T cell macrochimerism coincided with high graft-versus-host to host-versus-graft clonal ratios in allografts.

The repertoire was sequenced with immunoSEQ multiplex PCR; TCRdb's copy has only in-frame clones and lacks some. The sample consists of around 17,000 clones, 60% to 85% of them appearing once. This chain links TRBV6-4 with TRBJ2-2; TRBD1 matches at 10 bases. The sequence was collected from a human patient who received an intestinal transplant, so some T cells may come from the graft donor. This sample comprised ileum tissue, obtained around 69 weeks after intestinal transplant. The CDR3 reads CASSTGGTAGELFF. The CDR3 DNA follows: TGTGCCAGCTCGACAGGGGGCACGGCCGGGGAGCTGTTTTTT.